The source of this T cell receptor (beta chain) is a study of blood T cell repertoires in COVID-19. Study at large: COVID-19 samples from acute and convalescent phases originated in the United States, Italy and Spain.

Germline values: CDR1 KGHDR, CDR2 SFDVKD. The CDR3 is made up of 14 amino acids. Unmatched junction bases numbered 5, after V lost 6 bases and J lost 6 bases. Per the original methods: How many nucleated cells were present was estimated from reference gene primer amplification. TCRdb's copy holds only in-frame clones and misses some; the assay was immunoSEQ multiplex PCR. D and trimming were read from the DNA, whereas the V and J calls and clone size are those reported in that table. This sample has about 88,000 clones, with around 88% found just once. The receptor was derived from a human donor in a cohort sampled during active COVID-19. Material: peripheral blood. V usage is TRBV24-1 and J usage is TRBJ2-3, with 10 bases fitting TRBD2. The CDR3 is CATSSGRAWDTQYF. In DNA form, the CDR3 reads TGTGCCACCAGTAGCGGGAGGGCCTGGGATACGCAGTATTTT.